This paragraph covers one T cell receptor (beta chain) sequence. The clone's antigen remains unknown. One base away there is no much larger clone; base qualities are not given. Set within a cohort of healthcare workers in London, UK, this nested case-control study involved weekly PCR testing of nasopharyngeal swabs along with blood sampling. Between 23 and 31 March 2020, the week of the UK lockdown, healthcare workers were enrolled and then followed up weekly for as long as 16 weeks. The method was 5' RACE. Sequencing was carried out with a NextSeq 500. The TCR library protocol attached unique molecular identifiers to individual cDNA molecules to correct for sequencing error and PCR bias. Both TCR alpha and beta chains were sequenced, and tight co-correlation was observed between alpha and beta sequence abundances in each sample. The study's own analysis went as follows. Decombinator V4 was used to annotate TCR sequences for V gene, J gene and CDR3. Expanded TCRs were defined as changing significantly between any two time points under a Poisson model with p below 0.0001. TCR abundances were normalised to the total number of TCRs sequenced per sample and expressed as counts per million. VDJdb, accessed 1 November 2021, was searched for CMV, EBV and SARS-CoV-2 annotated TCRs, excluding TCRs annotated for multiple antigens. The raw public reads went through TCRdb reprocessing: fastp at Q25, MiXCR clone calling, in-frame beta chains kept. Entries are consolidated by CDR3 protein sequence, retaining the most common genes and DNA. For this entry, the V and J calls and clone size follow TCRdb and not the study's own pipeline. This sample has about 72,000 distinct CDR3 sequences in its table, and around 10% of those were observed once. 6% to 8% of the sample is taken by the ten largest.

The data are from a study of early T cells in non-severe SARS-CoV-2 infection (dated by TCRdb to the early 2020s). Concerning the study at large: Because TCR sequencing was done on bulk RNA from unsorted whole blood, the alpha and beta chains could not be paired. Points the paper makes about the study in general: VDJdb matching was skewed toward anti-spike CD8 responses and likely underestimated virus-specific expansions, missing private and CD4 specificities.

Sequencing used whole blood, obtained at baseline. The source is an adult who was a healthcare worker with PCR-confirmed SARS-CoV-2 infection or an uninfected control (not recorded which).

The sequenced DNA: TGCAGTGCTGGAGCCCATGGCTCGAGGGATGAGCAGTTCTTC. Its product reads: CSAGAHGSRDEQFF. The rearrangement joined TRBV20-1 to TRBJ2-1; a tentative D call is TRBD2 (5 bases match). Trimming removed 5 bases from V and 8 bases from J, leaving 19 bases between the germline ends. The CDR3 runs 14 amino acids, cysteine and phenylalanine included. The entry retains the CDR3 DNA only, 42 bases that are in frame from base 1. Per the germline V gene (reference sequence), DFQATT is the CDR1 and SNEGSKA is the CDR2.